Presented here are 23 T cell receptor beta chains from one specimen sequenced in a study of post-analysis software for immune sequencing data. Study findings and constraints: Comparison of patients with controls showed 5 or 6 TRBV segments more frequent in patients, TRBV5-6, TRBV5-1 and TRBV20-1 among them.

Unique molecular identifiers were carried by the TCR beta cDNA libraries. One entry per CDR3 protein, called by TCRdb with MiXCR from the PCR reads. Altogether about half a million distinct CDR3 sequences are present, roughly 45% being singletons, with the ten largest covering roughly 12%. No antigen has been identified for these receptors. The specimen was blood. The receptors derive from a girl between 5 and 17 years old with multiple sclerosis.

The CDR3 DNA reads as TGCGCCAGCAGCTCTCCGACTAGCGGGAACAATGAGCAGTTCTTC. Its translation is CASSSPTSGNNEQFF. This chain uses TRBV5-1 with TRBJ2-1, with TRBD2 matching over 11 bases. The CDR3 covers 15 residues. Germline V CDR1 and CDR2: SGHRS, YFSETQ. V dropped 3 bases and J dropped 5; count of bases not matched to a gene: 4.

This clonotype came up a few times. The V call is TRBV20-1, the J call TRBJ2-7, with 14 bases fitting TRBD2. CDR3 length: 17 residues. Losses at the gene ends were 6 bases for V and 2 bases for J; bases not matched to a gene: 12. Germline CDR1 DFQATT, CDR2 SNEGSKA (reference sequence). The CDR3 nucleotides read TGCAGTGCAACCCCGGGACTAGCGGGAGCTGGGGCCTACGAGCAGTACTTC. Translation: CSATPGLAGAGAYEQYF.

The chain carries TRBV24-1 and TRBJ1-2; D possibly corresponds to TRBD1 (5 bases). The CDR3 has 14 residues. With 5 bases removed from V and 5 bases from J, the gap between germline ends came to 14 bases. Germline CDR1 and CDR2: KGHDR and SFDVKD. The CDR3 DNA sequence: TGTGCCACCAGTGGGCAGGGCCGCGATTATGGCTACACCTTC. Encoded protein: CATSGQGRDYGYTF.

This clonotype turned up a few times. The chain is built from TRBV25-1 and TRBJ2-7, with D perhaps matching TRBD1 or TRBD2 (5 bases each). This CDR3 spans 16 amino acids. The V end lost 4 bases, the J end lost 7 bases, and 23 bases lay between the germline ends. Germline values: CDR1 MGHDK, CDR2 SYGVNS. CDR3 amino acids: CASSGGSWTGSEEQYF. The CDR3 nucleotides read TGTGCCAGCAGTGGGGGGTCTTGGACGGGGTCTGAGGAGCAGTACTTC.

The CDR3 loop reads CSARGADDAVGFTDTQYF. The CDR3 bases are TGCAGTGCTAGGGGGGCGGACGACGCGGTTGGGTTCACAGATACGCAGTATTTT. This chain links TRBV20-1 with TRBJ2-3, with D possibly being TRBD1 (6 bases). This CDR3 comprises 18 residues. Trimming took off 3 bases at V and 2 bases at J, with 24 bases between the two ends. Looked up from germline, CDR1 is DFQATT and CDR2 is SNEGSKA (reference sequence).

This clonotype was seen a single time. One end of the junction does not line up with germline, which may come from a read error. The chain recombines TRBV4-2 with TRBJ2-1, with no clear D. Germline V lookup: CDR1 LGHNA, CDR2 YNFKEQ. CDR3 length: 16 residues. CDR3 protein: CASNQEKESFHNEQFF. The CDR3 DNA reads as TGTGCCAGCAACCAAGAAAAGGAGAGTTTCCACAATGAGCAGTTCTTC.

V gene TRBV5-1 combines with J gene TRBJ1-2; TRBD1 matches 7 bases. Germline lookup yields CDR1 SGHRS and CDR2 YFSETQ. Losses at the gene ends were 8 bases for V and 1 base for J; bases not matched to a gene: 11. The CDR3 totals 15 residues. The CDR3 sequence: CARSLVRQGNYGYTF. In DNA, the CDR3 is TGCGCCAGATCCCTGGTACGACAGGGTAACTATGGCTACACCTTC.

This clonotype has just a few counts. The rearrangement links TRBV6-6 to TRBJ2-7; 7 nucleotides match TRBD2. Germline V gene data show CDR1 as MNHNY and CDR2 as SVGAGI (reference sequence). The V gene end was trimmed by 4 bases and the J gene end by 0 bases; junction bases not matched to a gene: 9. This CDR3 is 16 amino acids long. DNA for the CDR3: TGTGCCAGCAGTTCCACGCCGGGACTAACCTCCTACGAGCAGTACTTC. It encodes CASSSTPGLTSYEQYF.

The chain carries TRBV11-2 and TRBJ2-1; TRBD1 agrees at 11 bases. From germline, CDR1 is SGHAT and CDR2 FQNNGV. Unmatched junction bases numbered 5, after V lost 0 bases and J lost 4 bases. The CDR3 has 17 residues. The CDR3 region has the DNA TGTGCCAGCAGCTTAGATTGGGGACAGGGGGGTTACAATGAGCAGTTCTTC. Translated: CASSLDWGQGGYNEQFF. The full variable domain, with the rest looked up from reference TRBV11-2 and TRBJ2-1, is EAGVAQSPRYKIIEKRQSVAFWCNPISGHATLYWYQQILGQGPKLLIQFQNNGVVDDSQLPKDRFSAERLKGVDSTLKIQPAKLEDSAVYLCASSLDWGQGGYNEQFFGPGTRLTVL.

This sequence joins TRBV9 and TRBJ2-5, with D possibly TRBD2 on 6 matching bases. V dropped 0 bases and J dropped 2 bases, with 8 bases sitting between them. The CDR3 spans 14 residues. Per germline, CDR1 SGDLS and CDR2 YYNGEE. The CDR3 DNA sequence: TGTGCCAGCAGCGTAGGGGAGGAACAAGAGACCCAGTACTTC. Translated: CASSVGEEQETQYF.

The chain couples TRBV20-1 to TRBJ1-4; possibly TRBD1 for D (5 bases). This CDR3 is built from 13 residues. V lost 6 bases and J lost 10, with 18 bases in between. Germline loops: CDR1 DFQATT, CDR2 SNEGSKA (reference sequence). The CDR3 spells CSARDPGGGKLFF. As DNA, the CDR3 is TGCAGTGCCAGGGACCCGGGGGGTGGAAAACTGTTTTTT.

The rearrangement uses TRBV27 and TRBJ2-1; 11 nucleotides match TRBD2. The ends lost 5 bases at V and 13 bases at J; junction bases unmatched: 13. The CDR3 has 15 residues. Per the germline V gene, CDR1 is MNHEY and CDR2 is SMNVEV (reference sequence). The CDR3 spells CASSELAGVNGGQFF. In nucleotides, the CDR3 is TGTGCCAGCAGTGAACTAGCGGGAGTTAATGGTGGTCAGTTCTTC.

This sequence joins TRBV2 and TRBJ2-7; tentative D call: TRBD2 (6 bases). Germline CDR1 and CDR2: SNHLY and FYNNEI. Trimming removed 4 bases from V and 2 bases from J, with 12 bases in between. This CDR3 is built from 14 residues. CDR3 sequence reads: CASSVLRLAYEQYF. Here the CDR3 DNA reads TGTGCCAGCAGTGTTTTGAGACTAGCCTACGAGCAGTACTTC. The whole variable domain, remainder taken from reference TRBV2 and TRBJ2-7, is EPEVTQTPSHQVTQMGQEVILRCVPISNHLYFYWYRQILGQKVEFLVSFYNNEISEKSEIFDDQFSVERPDGSNFTLKIRSTKLEDSAMYFCASSVLRLAYEQYFGPGTRLTVT.

V gene TRBV12-3 or TRBV12-4 combines with J gene TRBJ2-3, with 7 bases aligning to TRBD2. V shed 2 bases, J shed 5 bases, and the junction held 10 bases outside the gene matches. The CDR3 is 16 residues long. The CDR3 bases are TGTGCCAGCAGTTTAACGTGGGAGGGATCGGTAGATACGCAGTATTTT. Translated: CASSLTWEGSVDTQYF.

The chain joins TRBV28 to TRBJ2-3, with TRBD1 as a possible D gene (6 bases). The CDR3 covers 17 residues. Deletions cut 1 base from V and 5 bases from J, with 19 bases between. The germline V gene encodes CDR1 MDHEN and CDR2 SYDVKM. CDR3: CASSLLEVGALGDTQYF. CDR3 coding DNA: TGTGCCAGCAGTTTATTGGAGGTGGGGGCGCTCGGAGATACGCAGTATTTT.

This clonotype appeared a few times. The chain has TRBV6-6 and TRBJ1-2, with D perhaps TRBD1 (5 bases). V was trimmed by 5 bases and J by 1 base, leaving 8 bases between them. This CDR3 is built from 13 residues. Germline V gene data show CDR1 as MNHNY and CDR2 as SVGAGI (reference sequence). CDR3 region: CASSIQGNYGYTF. CDR3 DNA sequence: TGTGCCAGCAGTATCCAGGGTAACTATGGCTACACCTTC.

The chain uses TRBV12-3 or TRBV12-4 and TRBJ1-1; a weak D match, TRBD1 (6 bases). Trimming stripped 2 bases from V and 1 base from J, with 11 bases between. CDR3 length equals 15 residues. CDR3 DNA: TGTGCCAGCAGTTTAAATGCAGGGGAGAACACTGAAGCTTTCTTT. Translated, it gives CASSLNAGENTEAFF.

The gene calls are TRBV28 and TRBJ2-5; D is possibly TRBD1 or TRBD2 (6 bases each). The germline V gene encodes CDR1 MDHEN and CDR2 SYDVKM. Trimming left V 11 bases short and J 5 bases short, with 21 bases between. The CDR3 covers 14 residues. The CDR3 sequence: CAAIGGDIGETQYF. The CDR3 nucleotides read TGTGCCGCCATCGGAGGGGACATCGGGGAGACCCAGTACTTC.

This rearrangement joins TRBV7-9 to TRBJ2-1; D is tentatively TRBD1 or TRBD2 (5 bases each). This CDR3 is built from 16 residues. V was cut by 1 base and J by 8 bases, with 18 bases left in between. Germline loops: CDR1 SEHNR, CDR2 FQNEAQ (reference sequence). As DNA, the CDR3 is TGTGCCAGCAGCTTAGGTGGGGCGCTCCTAGCAGATGAGCAGTTCTTC. This gives the protein CASSLGGALLADEQFF.

The V call is TRBV4-3, the J call TRBJ2-1, with TRBD2 matching over 11 bases. The V and J ends lost 1 base and 4 bases, in that order; junction bases with no gene match: 3. The CDR3 length is 16 residues. CDR1 is LGHNA, CDR2 YSLEER, per germline. The CDR3 spells CASSQVASGGYNEQFF. The CDR3 DNA follows: TGCGCCAGCAGCCAAGTGGCTAGCGGGGGGTACAATGAGCAGTTCTTC.

For this clonotype: The junction departs from the called germline gene at one end, perhaps through a read error. The chain recombines TRBV5-1 with TRBJ2-7; D unresolved. CDR1 and CDR2 from the germline V gene are SGHRS and YFSETQ. CDR3 length equals 12 residues. The CDR3 DNA reads TGCGCCAGCAGCGTCTCCTCCTACGAGCGGTACTTC. Encoded protein: CASSVSSYERYF.

This clonotype was counted a few times. The chain is built from TRBV4-2 and TRBJ1-4; D not resolved. Germline V lookup: CDR1 LGHNA, CDR2 YNFKEQ. This CDR3 comprises 15 residues. V was trimmed by 0 bases and J by 5 bases, leaving 10 bases between them. The CDR3 nucleotides read TGTGCCAGCAGCCAAGAATGGCGGATAAATGAAAAACTGTTTTTT. Translation: CASSQEWRINEKLFF.

The rearrangement joins TRBV11-3 to TRBJ2-3, with D perhaps TRBD2 (5 bases). The CDR3 spans 16 residues. The V gene lost 6 bases and the J gene lost 3 bases, with 19 bases spanning the gap. Germline V CDR1 and CDR2: SGHNT, YENEEA. The DNA of the CDR3 is TGTGCCAGCAGTGCGGGCTCTCCAGCCATGACAGATACGCAGTATTTT. Translating it yields CASSAGSPAMTDTQYF.